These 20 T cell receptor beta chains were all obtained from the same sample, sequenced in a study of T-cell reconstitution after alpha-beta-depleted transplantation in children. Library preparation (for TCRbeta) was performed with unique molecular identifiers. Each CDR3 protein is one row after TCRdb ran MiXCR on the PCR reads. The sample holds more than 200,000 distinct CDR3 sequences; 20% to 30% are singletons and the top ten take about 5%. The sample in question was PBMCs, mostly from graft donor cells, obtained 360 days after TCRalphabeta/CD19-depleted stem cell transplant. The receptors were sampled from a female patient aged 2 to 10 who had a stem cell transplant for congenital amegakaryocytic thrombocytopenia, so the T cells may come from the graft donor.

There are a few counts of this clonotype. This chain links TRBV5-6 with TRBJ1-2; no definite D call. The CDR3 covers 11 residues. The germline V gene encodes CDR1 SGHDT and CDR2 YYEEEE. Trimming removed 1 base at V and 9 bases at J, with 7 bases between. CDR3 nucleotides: TGTGCCAGCAGCTTGCTTGTGAGCTACACCTTC. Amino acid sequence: CASSLLVSYTF.

This CDR3 is CATTPGQGAYEQYF. Written as DNA, the CDR3 is TGTGCCACCACCCCGGGACAGGGGGCCTACGAGCAGTACTTC. V is TRBV10-3 and J is TRBJ2-7; 11 bases map to TRBD1. The CDR3 spans 14 residues. With V trimmed by 10 bases and J by 2 bases, 7 bases remained unmatched. CDR1 is ENHRY and CDR2 is SYGVKD in the germline V gene.

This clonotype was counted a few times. The CDR3 nucleotides are TGTGCCAGCCAGGAGGGACCCCTGGGTAACATTCAGTACTTC. Translating it yields CASQEGPLGNIQYF. V gene TRBV27 combines with J gene TRBJ2-4; possible D gene TRBD2, 6 bases. The CDR3 loop spans 14 amino acids. The germline CDR1 and CDR2 sequences are MNHEY and SMNVEV (reference sequence). The V end was cut by 8 bases, the J end by 7 bases, with 18 bases between.

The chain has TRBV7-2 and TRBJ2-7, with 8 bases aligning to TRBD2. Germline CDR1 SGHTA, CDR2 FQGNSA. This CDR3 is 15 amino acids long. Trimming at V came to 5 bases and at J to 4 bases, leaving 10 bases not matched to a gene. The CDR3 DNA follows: TGTGCCAGCAGCACCCATAGCGGGACTAAATACGAGCAGTACTTC. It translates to CASSTHSGTKYEQYF.

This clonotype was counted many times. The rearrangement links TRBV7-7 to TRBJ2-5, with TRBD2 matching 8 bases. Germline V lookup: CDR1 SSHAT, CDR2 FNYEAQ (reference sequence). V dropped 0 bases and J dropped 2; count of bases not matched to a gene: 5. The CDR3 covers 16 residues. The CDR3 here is CASSLAPTSVQETQYF. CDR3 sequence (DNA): TGTGCCAGCAGCTTAGCCCCGACTAGCGTACAAGAGACCCAGTACTTC.

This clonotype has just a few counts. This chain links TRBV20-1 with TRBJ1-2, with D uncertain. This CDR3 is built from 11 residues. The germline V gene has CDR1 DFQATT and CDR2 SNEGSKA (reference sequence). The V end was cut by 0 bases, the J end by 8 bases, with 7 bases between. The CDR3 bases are TGCAGTGCTAGAGAGGGTGGGGGCTACACCTTC. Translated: CSAREGGGYTF.

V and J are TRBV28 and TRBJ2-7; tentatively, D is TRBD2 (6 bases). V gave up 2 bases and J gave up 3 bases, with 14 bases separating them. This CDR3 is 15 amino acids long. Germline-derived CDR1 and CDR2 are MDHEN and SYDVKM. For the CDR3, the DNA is TGTGCCAGCAGTTTACAAGGGACTGCCGGCTACGAGCAGTACTTC. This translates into CASSLQGTAGYEQYF.

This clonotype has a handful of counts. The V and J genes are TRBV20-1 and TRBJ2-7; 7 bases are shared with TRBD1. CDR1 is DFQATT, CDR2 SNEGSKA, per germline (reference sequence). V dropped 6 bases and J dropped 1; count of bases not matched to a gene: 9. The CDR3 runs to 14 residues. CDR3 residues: CSAEGADSSYEQYF. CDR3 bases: TGCAGTGCAGAGGGGGCAGACAGTTCCTACGAGCAGTACTTC.

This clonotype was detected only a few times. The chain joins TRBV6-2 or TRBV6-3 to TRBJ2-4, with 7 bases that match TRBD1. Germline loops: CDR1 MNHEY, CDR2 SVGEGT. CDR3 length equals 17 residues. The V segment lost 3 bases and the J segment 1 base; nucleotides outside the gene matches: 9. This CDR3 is CASSYRGQSWAKNIQYF. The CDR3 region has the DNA TGTGCCAGCAGTTATAGGGGGCAGAGTTGGGCCAAAAACATTCAGTACTTC.

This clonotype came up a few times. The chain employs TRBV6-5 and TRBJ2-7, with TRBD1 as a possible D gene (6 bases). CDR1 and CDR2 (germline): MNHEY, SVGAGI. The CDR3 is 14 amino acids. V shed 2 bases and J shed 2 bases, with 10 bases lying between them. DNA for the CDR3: TGTGCCAGCAGTTACGAGGACAGCCCCTACGAGCAGTACTTC. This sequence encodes CASSYEDSPYEQYF.

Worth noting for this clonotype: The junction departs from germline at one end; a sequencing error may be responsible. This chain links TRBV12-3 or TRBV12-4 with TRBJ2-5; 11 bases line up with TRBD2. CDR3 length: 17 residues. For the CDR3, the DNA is TGTACCAGCAGTTCCAGACTAGCGGGGAGGTACCAAGAGACCCAGTACTTC. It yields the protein CTSSSRLAGRYQETQYF.

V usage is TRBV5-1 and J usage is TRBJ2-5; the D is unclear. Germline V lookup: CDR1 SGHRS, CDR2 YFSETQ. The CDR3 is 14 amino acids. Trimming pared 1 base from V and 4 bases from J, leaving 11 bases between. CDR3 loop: CASSLFDNRETQYF. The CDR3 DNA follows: TGCGCCAGCAGCTTGTTTGACAATCGAGAGACCCAGTACTTC.

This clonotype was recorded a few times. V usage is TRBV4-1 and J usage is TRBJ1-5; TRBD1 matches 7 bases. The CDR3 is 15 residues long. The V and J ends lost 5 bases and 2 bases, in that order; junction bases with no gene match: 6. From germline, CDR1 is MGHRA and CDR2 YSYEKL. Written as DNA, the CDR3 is TGCGCCAGCAGCTCGACAGGGAACGGCAATCAGCCCCAGCATTTT. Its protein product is CASSSTGNGNQPQHF.

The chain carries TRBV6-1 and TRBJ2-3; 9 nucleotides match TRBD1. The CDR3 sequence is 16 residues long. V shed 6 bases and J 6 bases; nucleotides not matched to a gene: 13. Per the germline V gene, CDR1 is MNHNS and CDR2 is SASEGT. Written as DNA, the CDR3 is TGTGCCAGCAGACTACACAGGGGGCTGGTGTCTGATACGCAGTATTTT. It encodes CASRLHRGLVSDTQYF.

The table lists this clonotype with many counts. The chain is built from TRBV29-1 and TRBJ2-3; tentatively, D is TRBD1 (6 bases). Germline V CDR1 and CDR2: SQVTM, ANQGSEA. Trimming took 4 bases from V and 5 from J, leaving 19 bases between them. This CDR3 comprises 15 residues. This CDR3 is CSVGPRGGDGDTQYF. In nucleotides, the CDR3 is TGCAGCGTTGGACCCCGAGGGGGAGACGGAGATACGCAGTATTTT.

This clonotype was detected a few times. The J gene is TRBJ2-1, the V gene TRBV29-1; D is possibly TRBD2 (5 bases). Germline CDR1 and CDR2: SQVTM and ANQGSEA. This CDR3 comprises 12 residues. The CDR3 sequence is CTKGGLRDEQFF. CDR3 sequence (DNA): TGCACCAAAGGAGGCCTGCGCGATGAGCAGTTCTTC.

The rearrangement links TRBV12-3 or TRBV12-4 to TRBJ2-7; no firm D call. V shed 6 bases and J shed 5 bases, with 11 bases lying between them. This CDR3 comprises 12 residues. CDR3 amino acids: CASSPVGDEQYF. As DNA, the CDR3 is TGTGCCAGCAGCCCCGTCGGCGACGAGCAGTACTTC.

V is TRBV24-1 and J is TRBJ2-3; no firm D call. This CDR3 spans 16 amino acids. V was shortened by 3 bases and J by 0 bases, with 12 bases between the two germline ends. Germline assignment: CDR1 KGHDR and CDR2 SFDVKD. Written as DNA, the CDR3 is TGTGCCACCAGTGATGCGTACAGAACTAGCACAGATACGCAGTATTTT. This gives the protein CATSDAYRTSTDTQYF.

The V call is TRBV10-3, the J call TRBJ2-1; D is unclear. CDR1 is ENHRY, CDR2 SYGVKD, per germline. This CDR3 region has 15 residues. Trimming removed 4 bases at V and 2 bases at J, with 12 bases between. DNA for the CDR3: TGTGCCATCAGTGGCTCGGCGGCAACCTACAATGAGCAGTTCTTC. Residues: CAISGSAATYNEQFF.

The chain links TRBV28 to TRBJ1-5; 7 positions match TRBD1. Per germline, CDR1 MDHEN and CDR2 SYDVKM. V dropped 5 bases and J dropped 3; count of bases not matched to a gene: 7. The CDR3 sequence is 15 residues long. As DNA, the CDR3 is TGTGCCAGCAGTGTGGGACAGTCGATCAATCAGCCCCAGCATTTT. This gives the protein CASSVGQSINQPQHF.